Listed below are T cell receptor beta chains from one sample, sequenced in a study of blood T cell repertoires in COVID-19. Sequencing was performed with immunoSEQ multiplex PCR; in TCRdb, only in-frame clones are kept and a portion is missing. The sample includes 250,000 to 300,000 clones, 70% to 90% seen only once; the top ten take approximately 12%. The sample comprised peripheral blood. The receptors originated from a woman aged 25 to 39 with COVID-19, enrolled during active disease. Both conserved end residues are part of each CDR3.

v_call: TRBV6-5
j_call: TRBJ2-3
cdr3_aa: CASSYSAETRTQYF

v_call: TRBV10-3
j_call: TRBJ1-6
cdr3_aa: CAIGGRSSYNSPLHF

v_call: TRBV9
j_call: TRBJ1-2
cdr3_aa: CASSKAVDGYTF

v_call: TRBV5-1
j_call: TRBJ2-7
cdr3_aa: CASSPGLAAPYEQYF

v_call: TRBV7-8
j_call: TRBJ2-7
cdr3_aa: CASSLSGGGYEQYF

v_call: TRBV5-5
j_call: TRBJ2-3
cdr3_aa: CASSFVAGTDTQYF

v_call: TRBV5-1
j_call: TRBJ2-7
cdr3_aa: CASSLAIAREQYF

v_call: TRBV9
j_call: TRBJ1-2
cdr3_aa: CASSTPRTGPYGYTF

v_call: TRBV29-1
j_call: TRBJ2-3
cdr3_aa: CSGNGGAGGADTQYF

v_call: TRBV3-1/TRBV3-2
j_call: TRBJ2-5
cdr3_aa: CASSQDAPPEETQYF

v_call: TRBV4-1
j_call: TRBJ1-2
cdr3_aa: CASSPLGAAYGYTF

v_call: TRBV6-1
j_call: TRBJ2-6
cdr3_aa: CASSEGRVSSGANVLTF

v_call: TRBV2
j_call: TRBJ2-1
cdr3_aa: CASSERGEPWLEQFF

v_call: TRBV3-1/TRBV3-2
j_call: TRBJ2-1
cdr3_aa: CASSVPGGSYNEQFF

v_call: TRBV2
j_call: TRBJ1-1
cdr3_aa: CASSPVHLWAFF

v_call: TRBV5-1
j_call: TRBJ2-3
cdr3_aa: CASSLAAGGLTDTQYF

v_call: TRBV5-1
j_call: TRBJ1-5
cdr3_aa: CASSLQGKQPQHF

v_call: TRBV6-6
j_call: TRBJ2-5
cdr3_aa: CASSYPTGGGETQYF

v_call: TRBV19
j_call: TRBJ2-1
cdr3_aa: CASRTGGNEQFF

v_call: TRBV7-8
j_call: TRBJ2-1
cdr3_aa: CASSSTGTRNEQFF

v_call: TRBV7-8
j_call: TRBJ2-5
cdr3_aa: CASSPGGGQQETQYF

v_call: TRBV6-5
j_call: TRBJ1-1
cdr3_aa: CASSSWDSLGTEAFF

v_call: TRBV5-1
j_call: TRBJ1-1
cdr3_aa: CASSFRRGSLIDTEAFF

v_call: TRBV30
j_call: TRBJ2-3
cdr3_aa: CAWSTEAVTDTQYF

v_call: TRBV6-6
j_call: TRBJ1-1
cdr3_aa: CAASPGRAGTEAFF

v_call: TRBV5-1
j_call: TRBJ2-7
cdr3_aa: CASSQDRGNLGEQYF

v_call: TRBV11-2
j_call: TRBJ2-2
cdr3_aa: CASSLMRNTGELFF

v_call: TRBV19
j_call: TRBJ1-1
cdr3_aa: CASGTIHRGTEAFF

v_call: TRBV7-6
j_call: TRBJ2-7
cdr3_aa: CASSPGVSYEQYF

v_call: TRBV7-9
j_call: TRBJ2-1
cdr3_aa: CASTPSLGSSYNEQFF

v_call: TRBV5-4
j_call: TRBJ2-5
cdr3_aa: CASTLAGGEAQYF

v_call: TRBV7-2
j_call: TRBJ2-7
cdr3_aa: CASSLGGGEQYF

v_call: TRBV2
j_call: TRBJ2-3
cdr3_aa: CASNRLAGDTQYF

v_call: TRBV30
j_call: TRBJ1-2
cdr3_aa: CAWNLQGRAVYGYTF

v_call: TRBV5-5
j_call: TRBJ2-1
cdr3_aa: CASSLMAGEQFF

v_call: TRBV14
j_call: TRBJ2-1
cdr3_aa: CASSQDAGASLNEQFF

v_call: TRBV19
j_call: TRBJ2-7
cdr3_aa: CASSIAAGTVYEQYF

v_call: TRBV29-1
j_call: TRBJ1-2
cdr3_aa: CSVDGTGGDYGYTF

v_call: TRBV4-2
j_call: TRBJ1-2
cdr3_aa: CASSGSQEGSYGYTF

v_call: TRBV13
j_call: TRBJ2-7
cdr3_aa: CASSLRYGGDEQYF

v_call: TRBV6-5
j_call: TRBJ2-7
cdr3_aa: CASTPGGAQPYEQYF

v_call: TRBV18
j_call: TRBJ1-1
cdr3_aa: CASSPQDRGTEAFF

v_call: TRBV28
j_call: TRBJ1-4
cdr3_aa: CASSSPSVASGEKLFF

v_call: TRBV2
j_call: TRBJ1-3
cdr3_aa: CASKIPAGAGNTIYF

v_call: TRBV28
j_call: TRBJ2-5
cdr3_aa: CASSRLETQYF

v_call: TRBV24-1
j_call: TRBJ1-2
cdr3_aa: CATLRDRGYTF

v_call: TRBV5-1
j_call: TRBJ2-5
cdr3_aa: CASSFIFSGETQYF

v_call: TRBV30
j_call: TRBJ2-7
cdr3_aa: CAWSVSGGRYEQYF

v_call: TRBV7-9
j_call: TRBJ1-1
cdr3_aa: CASSLAPRGAEAFF

v_call: TRBV4-2
j_call: TRBJ1-6
cdr3_aa: CASSQGGTGYNSPLHF